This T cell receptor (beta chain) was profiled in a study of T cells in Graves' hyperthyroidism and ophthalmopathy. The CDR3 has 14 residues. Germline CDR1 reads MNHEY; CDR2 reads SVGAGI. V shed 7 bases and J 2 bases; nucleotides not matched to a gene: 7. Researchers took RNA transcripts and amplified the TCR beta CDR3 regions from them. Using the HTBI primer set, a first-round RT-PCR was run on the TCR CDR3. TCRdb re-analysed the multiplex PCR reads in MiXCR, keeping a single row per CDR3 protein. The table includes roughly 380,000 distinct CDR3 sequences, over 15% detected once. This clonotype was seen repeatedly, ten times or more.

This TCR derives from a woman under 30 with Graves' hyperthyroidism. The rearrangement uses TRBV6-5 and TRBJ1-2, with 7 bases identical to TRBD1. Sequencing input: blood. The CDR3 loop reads CASIFVQGNYGYTF. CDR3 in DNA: TGTGCCAGCATTTTCGTACAGGGGAACTATGGCTACACCTTC.